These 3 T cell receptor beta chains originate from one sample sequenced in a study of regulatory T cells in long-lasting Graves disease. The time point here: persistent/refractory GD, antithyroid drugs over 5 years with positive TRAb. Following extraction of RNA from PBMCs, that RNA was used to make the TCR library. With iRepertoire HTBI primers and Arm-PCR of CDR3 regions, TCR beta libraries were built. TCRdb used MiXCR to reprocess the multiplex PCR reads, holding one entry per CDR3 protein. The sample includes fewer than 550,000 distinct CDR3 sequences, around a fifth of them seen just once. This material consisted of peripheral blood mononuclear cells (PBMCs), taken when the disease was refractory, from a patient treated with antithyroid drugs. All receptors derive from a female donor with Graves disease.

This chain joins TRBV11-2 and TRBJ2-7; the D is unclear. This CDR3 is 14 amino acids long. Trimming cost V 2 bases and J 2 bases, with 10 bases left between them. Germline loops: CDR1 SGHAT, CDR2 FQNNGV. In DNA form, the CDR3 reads TGTGCCAGCAGCTTATCCGTGGAACCCTACGAGCAGTACTTC. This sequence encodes CASSLSVEPYEQYF.

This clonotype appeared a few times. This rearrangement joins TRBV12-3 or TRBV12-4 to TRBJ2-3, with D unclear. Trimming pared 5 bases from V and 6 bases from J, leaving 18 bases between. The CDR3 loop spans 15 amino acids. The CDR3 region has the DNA TGTGCCAGCAGTCCTCGAGACGCCGTTCCGGATACGCAGTATTTT. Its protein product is CASSPRDAVPDTQYF.

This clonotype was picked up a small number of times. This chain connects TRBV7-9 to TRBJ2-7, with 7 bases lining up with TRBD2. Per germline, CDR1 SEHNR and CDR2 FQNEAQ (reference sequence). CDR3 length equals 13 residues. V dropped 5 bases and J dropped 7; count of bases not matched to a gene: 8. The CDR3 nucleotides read TGTGCCAGCAGCCTCCGGACTAGTGAAGAGCAGTACTTC. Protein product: CASSLRTSEEQYF.